This TCR beta chain is drawn from a study of T cells in women clearing cervical HPV infection. Study information: Cases: HPV16-related CIN3 or worse on histology, a couple of invasive cancers. For cases, blood was sampled a median 149 days after lesion detection, interquartile range roughly 90 to 230 days.

Trimming took 4 bases from V and 2 from J, leaving 6 bases between them. Germline CDR1 reads SGHDN; CDR2 reads FVKESK. The CDR3 covers 12 residues. For this clone: As yet, its antigen is unknown. The read ends 3 residues shy of where the CDR3 ends; the end is completed using the germline J gene.

Clones were sequenced by immunoSEQ multiplex PCR, and TCRdb holds only the in-frame ones, with some missing. The sample totals 44,000 or so clones. Findings and limits, study-wide: Combining TCR richness with V gene abundances gave roughly 0.8 AUC.

MY09/MY11 PCR detected cervical HPV DNA; dot-blot assigned genotypes. Sequencing was performed on blood buffy coat. J is TRBJ2-7 and V is TRBV14, with unresolved D. This sequence originates from a woman between 18 and 70 years old with a cervical HPV16 infection that either progressed to CIN3+ or cleared (not recorded which). Partial CDR3 DNA: TGTGCCAGCAGCCTTGACACCTACGAG. This gives the protein CASSLDTYE. The full CDR3 protein is CASSLDTYEQYF.